What follows are 11 T cell receptor beta chains derived from one specimen sequenced in a study of blood T cell repertoires in COVID-19. The data were produced by immunoSEQ multiplex PCR, yet TCRdb's version contains in-frame clones alone and is incomplete. The sample lists 150,000 to 200,000 clones, 88% occurring once. The sample consisted of peripheral blood. These receptors were obtained from a man in his 60s with acute or convalescent COVID-19.

The chain is built from TRBV5-1 and TRBJ2-2; D is uncertain. Germline V lookup: CDR1 SGHRS, CDR2 YFSETQ. V lost 4 bases and J lost 0, with 4 bases in between. The CDR3 runs 13 residues. The CDR3 DNA is TGCGCCAGCAGCCCCGCGAACACCGGGGAGCTGTTTTTT. It translates to CASSPANTGELFF.

The chain combines TRBV7-3 with TRBJ2-1, with D tentatively TRBD2 (5 bases). V lost 2 bases, J lost 2 bases, and 7 bases lay in between. Germline V gene sequence: CDR1 SGHTA, CDR2 FQGTGA. This CDR3 spans 14 amino acids. CDR3 sequence: CASSLSGTYNEQFF. Here the CDR3 DNA reads TGTGCCAGCAGCTTATCGGGGACCTACAATGAGCAGTTCTTC.

The sample holds a few counts of this clone. V usage is TRBV3-1 (or the pseudogene TRBV3-2) and J usage is TRBJ1-5, with 8 bases identical to TRBD1. The CDR3 sequence is 16 residues long. V lost 2 bases to trimming and J lost 4 bases; unmatched junction nucleotides: 7. CDR1 LGHDT and CDR2 YNNKEL come from the germline V gene (reference sequence). CDR3 sequence: CASSQSDRVLNQPQHF. CDR3 nucleotides: TGTGCCAGCAGCCAATCGGACAGGGTCCTTAATCAGCCCCAGCATTTT.

V is TRBV15 and J is TRBJ2-1; 9 bases are shared with TRBD1. The CDR3 consists of 14 residues. Germline CDR1 and CDR2: LNHNV and YYDKDF (reference sequence). J was trimmed by 5 bases and V by 5 bases; bases with no gene match: 4. The CDR3 DNA is TGTGCCACCAGCCGTGGGACAGGGAACAATGAGCAGTTCTTC. Its translation: CATSRGTGNNEQFF.

For the CDR3, the DNA is TGTGCCAGCAGCCCTTGGCCGGGACAGGGAAACCGCCAATATTTT. Protein sequence: CASSPWPGQGNRQYF. The chain combines TRBV7-2 with TRBJ1-3; 9 bases line up with TRBD1. Germline V CDR1 and CDR2: SGHTA, FQGNSA. Trimming at V came to 5 bases and at J to 15 bases, leaving 17 bases not matched to a gene. The CDR3 contains 15 residues.

This chain links TRBV6-5 with TRBJ2-3, with D maybe TRBD2 (6 bases). The V and J ends lost 6 bases and 1 base respectively, with 14 bases between them. There are 15 residues in the CDR3. Germline values: CDR1 MNHEY, CDR2 SVGAGI. This CDR3 reads CASRGGGARTDTQYF. CDR3 DNA: TGTGCCAGCAGGGGCGGCGGGGCCCGCACAGATACGCAGTATTTT.

This chain uses TRBV5-1 with TRBJ1-3; D gene ambiguous. Trimming left V 2 bases short and J 0 bases short, with 9 bases between. The CDR3 totals 15 residues. Germline V gene data show CDR1 as SGHRS and CDR2 as YFSETQ. The DNA of the CDR3 is TGCGCCAGCAGCTTACAGAGTCACTCTGGAAACACCATATATTTT. Protein product: CASSLQSHSGNTIYF.

This rearrangement joins TRBV4-1 to TRBJ1-2; 7 bases agree with TRBD1. The V and J ends lost 7 bases and 1 base, in that order; junction bases with no gene match: 6. The V gene's germline CDR1 is MGHRA and CDR2 YSYEKL. This CDR3 has 14 residues. Written as DNA, the CDR3 is TGCGCCAGCAATACAGGGGCAGGTAACTATGGCTACACCTTC. Encoded protein: CASNTGAGNYGYTF.

The chain uses TRBV7-9 and TRBJ1-2; no clear D. CDR1 SEHNR and CDR2 FQNEAQ come from the germline V gene (reference sequence). The CDR3 is 15 amino acids. V was cut by 3 bases and J by 3 bases, with 14 bases left in between. The CDR3 protein is CASSLLGDTYYGYTF. CDR3 bases: TGTGCCAGCAGCTTGTTGGGAGATACCTACTATGGCTACACCTTC.

CDR3 residues: CASSGGTGDTEAFF. The CDR3, as DNA: TGTGCCAGCTCAGGAGGGACAGGGGACACTGAAGCTTTCTTT. The chain employs TRBV18 and TRBJ1-1, with 10 bases identical to TRBD1. The CDR3 is made up of 14 amino acids. The germline V gene encodes CDR1 KGHSH and CDR2 LQKENI. With V trimmed by 5 bases and J by 3 bases, 3 bases remained unmatched. The full variable domain, with the rest looked up from reference TRBV18 and TRBJ1-1, is NAGVMQNPRHLVRRRGQEARLRCSPMKGHSHVYWYRQLPEEGLKFMVYLQKENIIDESGMPKERFSAEFPKEGPSILRIQQVVRGDSAAYFCASSGGTGDTEAFFGQGTRLTVV.

The rearrangement uses TRBV6-6 and TRBJ2-2, with TRBD2 matching 7 bases. Germline V gives CDR1 MNHNY, CDR2 SVGAGI (reference sequence). The junction had 14 bases not matched to a gene; V was cut back by 5 bases and J by 5 bases. This CDR3 has 17 amino acids. The CDR3 here is CASSHGTTPPLTGELFF. In DNA form, the CDR3 reads TGTGCCAGCAGTCATGGGACTACACCCCCACTAACCGGGGAGCTGTTTTTT.